The 16 T cell receptor beta chains given below trace back to one sample, sequenced in a study of T cell repertoires in cytomegalovirus infection. One entry per CDR3 protein results from TCRdb running MiXCR on the reads. The sample holds 450,000 to 650,000 distinct CDR3 sequences, approximately 40% seen once. The antigens of these receptors remain unknown. This material consisted of cultured PBMCs, taken from culture after CMV antigen stimulation. The receptors stem from a human donor in good health (CMV status not recorded). Some clones in this sample may be carry-over from other donors' samples.

There are a few counts of this clonotype. This chain connects TRBV19 to TRBJ2-7, with D perhaps matching TRBD2 (5 bases). The CDR3 is 11 residues long. Trimming removed 6 bases at V and 7 bases at J, with 10 bases between. Germline lookup yields CDR1 LNHDA and CDR2 SQIVND (reference sequence). The CDR3 nucleotides are TGTGCCAGTAGGAGCGGACGGGAGCAGTACTTC. Translation gives CASRSGREQYF.

The genes are TRBV11-2 and TRBJ2-1, with a possible D match to TRBD2 (6 bases). The CDR3 consists of 16 residues. Trimming removed 5 bases from V and 1 base from J, with 15 bases in between. CDR1 and CDR2 (germline): SGHAT, FQNNGV. The CDR3 DNA sequence: TGTGCCAGCAGCCCCAGGAGGGTGCGGTCCTACAATGAGCAGTTCTTC. As protein: CASSPRRVRSYNEQFF.

V gene TRBV6-2 or TRBV6-3 combines with J gene TRBJ1-3; D gene uncertain. The ends were cut back, 7 bases at V and 1 base at J, with 14 bases in the middle. The length of the CDR3 is 15 residues. CDR1 and CDR2 (germline): MNHEY, SVGEGT. The CDR3 region is CASNSVGLSGNTIYF. CDR3 nucleotide sequence: TGTGCCAGCAACTCGGTTGGGCTATCTGGAAACACCATATATTTT.

J is TRBJ2-7 and V is TRBV6-2 or TRBV6-3; no clear D gene. Germline CDR1 reads MNHEY; CDR2 reads SVGEGT. This CDR3 comprises 12 residues. V lost 8 bases and J lost 5, with 13 bases in between. This CDR3 is CASFSVTNEQYF. CDR3 in DNA: TGTGCCAGCTTCAGTGTTACGAACGAGCAGTACTTC.

The genes are TRBV12-3 or TRBV12-4 and TRBJ2-5, with 8 bases identical to TRBD2. CDR3 length equals 16 residues. V trimming: 2 bases; J trimming: 1 base; junction bases outside the gene matches: 6. The CDR3 DNA is TGTGCCAGCAGTTTAATCCTAGCGGGCGGCCAAGAGACCCAGTACTTC. Translated, it gives CASSLILAGGQETQYF.

This clonotype came up a few times. V usage is TRBV4-2 and J usage is TRBJ1-1; a weak D match, TRBD1 (5 bases). Trimming pared 0 bases from V and 1 base from J, leaving 21 bases between. Germline values: CDR1 LGHNA, CDR2 YNFKEQ. The CDR3 has 19 amino acids. DNA for the CDR3: TGTGCCAGCAGCCAAGAACATTTTTATGCAGGGATATCGAACACTGAAGCTTTCTTT. Residues: CASSQEHFYAGISNTEAFF.

This chain joins TRBV27 and TRBJ1-4; no clear D gene. The germline gives CDR1 MNHEY, CDR2 SMNVEV (reference sequence). The V gene lost 3 bases and the J gene lost 7 bases, with 9 bases spanning the gap. The CDR3 runs to 13 residues. The CDR3 loop reads CASSFRPFEKLFF. CDR3 bases: TGTGCCAGCAGTTTCCGACCTTTTGAAAAACTGTTTTTT.

This clonotype was seen only a few times. V and J are TRBV27 and TRBJ2-2, with D maybe TRBD2 (5 bases). Germline V gives CDR1 MNHEY, CDR2 SMNVEV (reference sequence). The length of the CDR3 is 13 residues. V was trimmed by 0 bases and J by 6 bases, leaving 5 bases between them. Here the CDR3 reads CASSLSRAGELFF. The CDR3 nucleotides are TGTGCCAGCAGTTTATCGAGGGCCGGGGAGCTGTTTTTT.

The rearrangement uses TRBV6-5 and TRBJ2-1; the match to TRBD2 covers 12 bases. Germline CDR1 is MNHEY and CDR2 is SVGAGI. V gave up 0 bases and J gave up 4 bases; unmatched junction bases: 4. This CDR3 has 17 residues. CDR3 residues: CASSYSWTSGTYNEQFF. The CDR3 DNA follows: TGTGCCAGCAGTTACTCGTGGACTAGCGGGACTTACAATGAGCAGTTCTTC.

This clonotype has only one observation. The rearrangement links TRBV12-3 or TRBV12-4 to TRBJ2-3; possible D gene TRBD1, 5 bases. Trimming removed 2 bases from V and 8 bases from J, with 17 bases in between. CDR3 length: 15 amino acids. As DNA, the CDR3 is TGTGCCAGCAGTTTACAGGGCCCCACGGTCGGTACGCAGTATTTT. Protein: CASSLQGPTVGTQYF.

The chain recombines TRBV12-3 or TRBV12-4 with TRBJ1-1; 7 bases match TRBD1. J was trimmed by 5 bases and V by 5 bases; bases with no gene match: 8. CDR3 length equals 14 residues. For the CDR3, the DNA is TGTGCCAGCAGTGGGACAGCCAGAGGGACTGAAGCTTTCTTT. This gives the protein CASSGTARGTEAFF.

This chain links TRBV10-3 with TRBJ1-1; no clear D gene. The CDR3 length is 14 residues. Trimming cost V 3 bases and J 1 base, with 9 bases left between them. Germline lookup yields CDR1 ENHRY and CDR2 SYGVKD. This CDR3 reads CAISDSNRNTEAFF. CDR3 nucleotide sequence: TGTGCCATCAGTGACAGTAACCGGAACACTGAAGCTTTCTTT.

The chain links TRBV14 to TRBJ1-4; D is unclear. The CDR3 runs 15 residues. Germline V gives CDR1 SGHDN, CDR2 FVKESK. V lost 4 bases and J 7 bases, leaving 16 bases between the germline ends. Here the CDR3 reads CASSRRGSLGEKLFF. For the CDR3, the DNA is TGTGCCAGCAGCCGAAGAGGGAGTTTGGGTGAAAAACTGTTTTTT.

This clonotype occurred a few times. V and J are TRBV7-9 and TRBJ2-5, with D unclear. This CDR3 spans 14 amino acids. CDR1 is SEHNR, CDR2 FQNEAQ, per germline (reference sequence). Trimming cost V 5 bases and J 1 base, with 11 bases left between them. CDR3 sequence (DNA): TGTGCCAGCAGCCCCCGTAATGGCCAAGAGACCCAGTACTTC. Its translation is CASSPRNGQETQYF.

This clonotype was seen ten or more times. The chain couples TRBV7-2 to TRBJ1-6; D not certain. Trimming pared 5 bases from V and 4 bases from J, leaving 18 bases between. The germline CDR1 and CDR2 sequences are SGHTA and FQGNSA. CDR3 length: 17 amino acids. The CDR3 protein is CASSLAQTRYYNSPLHF. The CDR3 DNA follows: TGTGCCAGCAGCCTCGCACAAACTAGATATTATAATTCACCCCTCCACTTT.

This chain's CDR3 is CASSQGTGTNEQFF. CDR3 DNA sequence: TGCGCCAGCAGCCAAGGGACAGGGACAAATGAGCAGTTCTTC. The chain combines TRBV4-1 with TRBJ2-1; 8 bases map to TRBD1. J lost 7 bases, V lost 1 base, and 3 bases had no gene match. The CDR3 covers 14 residues. CDR1 is MGHRA, CDR2 YSYEKL, per germline.